These T cell receptor beta chains were read from a single sample in a study of blood T cell repertoires in COVID-19. The data were produced by immunoSEQ multiplex PCR, yet TCRdb's version contains in-frame clones alone and is incomplete. In the table there are about 270,000 clones, more than 85% of which are singletons. Sequenced material: peripheral blood. The receptors were sampled from a person aged 18 to 30 with COVID-19, enrolled during active disease. Each CDR3 is given with its conserved first and last residue. The D gene is left open where the match is weak. Clone size is given for some rows only: seen once, a few or many times, or a class if the clone is expanded.

abundance	v_gene	d_gene	j_gene	CDR3nt	CDR3aa
-	TRBV9	TRBD1	TRBJ1-1	TGTGCCAGCAGCGATAAACAGGGGGGAAGTCACGAAGCTTTCTTT	CASSDKQGGSHEAFF
-	TRBV6-4	TRBD2	TRBJ2-1	TGTGCCAGCAGTTTACTAGCGGGAGGGCCGGATGAGCAGTTCTTC	CASSLLAGGPDEQFF
-	TRBV7-9	TRBD1	TRBJ2-7	TGTGCCAGCAGCGCGCAGGGGGTAGCCTACGAGCAGTACTTC	CASSAQGVAYEQYF
-	TRBV19	-	TRBJ1-1	TGTGCCAGTATCGGGTATGCGGGGAGTAACACTGAAGCTTTCTTT	CASIGYAGSNTEAFF
-	TRBV5-1	-	TRBJ2-5	TGCGCCAGCAGCTTGTACACAGGTCAAGAGACCCAGTACTTC	CASSLYTGQETQYF
-	TRBV5-8	TRBD2	TRBJ2-7	TGTGCCAGCAGCTTTGCTAGCGGCTCCTACGAGCAGTACTTC	CASSFASGSYEQYF
-	TRBV27	TRBD1	TRBJ1-2	TGTGCCAGCAGTCCTTGGGAAGCAGGGGGTGGCTACACCTTC	CASSPWEAGGGYTF
-	TRBV19	TRBD2	TRBJ2-1	TGTGCCAGTAGTATAGCCGGCAGCGGGGGTTACAATGAGCAGTTCTTC	CASSIAGSGGYNEQFF
-	TRBV7-6	-	TRBJ1-6	TGTGCCAGCAGCCCTGATGAGTCCTATAATTCACCCCTCCACTTT	CASSPDESYNSPLHF
-	TRBV28	-	TRBJ1-1	TGTGCCACCCGGACAGCTAACACTGAAGCTTTCTTT	CATRTANTEAFF
-	TRBV28	TRBD1	TRBJ1-2	TGTGCCAGCACCGACAGGGCGGTCGGCTACACCTTC	CASTDRAVGYTF
-	TRBV9	TRBD2	TRBJ2-1	TGTGCCAGCAGCGTGCTCAAAGTCACGGGAGGCGAGCAGTTCTTC	CASSVLKVTGGEQFF
-	TRBV2	TRBD1	TRBJ1-5	TGTGCCAGTAGCACAGGGGTTTTCAATCAGCCCCAGCATTTT	CASSTGVFNQPQHF
-	TRBV3-1/TRBV3-2	-	TRBJ1-2	TGTGCCAGCAGCCAAGATGTCAGGGGCATGAGCTACACCTTC	CASSQDVRGMSYTF
-	TRBV5-1	TRBD2	TRBJ2-1	TGCGCCAGCAGCTTGGGACTAGCGGGAGGCTACAATGAGCAGTTCTTC	CASSLGLAGGYNEQFF
-	TRBV15	-	TRBJ2-3	TGTGCCACCAGCAGAGACAGGGTGTCAGATACGCAGTATTTT	CATSRDRVSDTQYF
-	TRBV2	TRBD2	TRBJ2-7	TGTGCCAGCAGAGCGAGGACTAGCGGATATCCCTCCTACGAGCAGTACTTC	CASRARTSGYPSYEQYF
-	TRBV10-1	TRBD1	TRBJ2-4	TGCGCCAGCAGTGCAACAGGGGCTGTTAACATTCAGTACTTC	CASSATGAVNIQYF
-	TRBV4-1	TRBD1	TRBJ2-7	TGCGCCAGCAGCCAAGACACGGGGACAGGGTTCTACGAGCAGTACTTC	CASSQDTGTGFYEQYF
-	TRBV2	-	TRBJ2-5	TGTGCCAGCAGCACAGGGCGAGGGACCCAGTACTTC	CASSTGRGTQYF
-	TRBV5-8	TRBD2	TRBJ2-3	TGTGCCAGCCCCTTAGTGAGTAGCGGGAGGGGCACTGATACGCAGTATTTT	CASPLVSSGRGTDTQYF
-	TRBV9	-	TRBJ2-1	TGTGCCAGCAGCAGCCCACCTGGGGGCGGCTACAATGAGCAGTTCTTC	CASSSPPGGGYNEQFF
-	TRBV9	-	TRBJ1-1	TGTGCCAGCAGCGTGACAGGGAACACTGAAGCTTTCTTT	CASSVTGNTEAFF
-	TRBV29-1	TRBD1	TRBJ1-2	TGCAGCGCCACAGGGGTCTCCGACTATGGCTACACCTTC	CSATGVSDYGYTF
-	TRBV6-1	TRBD1	TRBJ1-6	TGTGCCAGCAGTGGGGGGATCCGGGACAGCAAAAATAATTCACCCCTCCACTTT	CASSGGIRDSKNNSPLHF
-	TRBV3-1/TRBV3-2	TRBD2	TRBJ2-1	TGTGCCAGCAGCCAAACTAGCGGGAGGGCCTACAATGAGCAGTTCTTC	CASSQTSGRAYNEQFF
-	TRBV19	-	TRBJ2-3	TGTGCCAGTAGTATTGGAGGGGACGCCTCCACAGATACGCAGTATTTT	CASSIGGDASTDTQYF
-	TRBV7-2	TRBD1	TRBJ1-4	TGTGCCAGCAGCCCCAGGGGGGCCTTTAATGAAAAACTGTTTTTT	CASSPRGAFNEKLFF
-	TRBV5-6	TRBD1	TRBJ2-7	TGTGCCAGCAGCCACGGCAGACGACAGGGTTCCTACGAGCAGTACTTC	CASSHGRRQGSYEQYF
-	TRBV10-1	-	TRBJ2-5	TGCGCCAGCAGTGACAGGAAGAGTGAGACCCAGTACTTC	CASSDRKSETQYF
once	TRBV9	TRBD2	TRBJ2-3	TGTGCCAGCAGCACGTTTGAGGGAGGGTTCGCAGATACGCAGTATTTT	CASSTFEGGFADTQYF
-	TRBV5-5	-	TRBJ1-4	TGTGCCAGCAGCTTTGACAGTAATGAAAAACTGTTTTTT	CASSFDSNEKLFF
-	TRBV24-1	TRBD2	TRBJ2-1	TGTGCCACCAGTGAGCGGACTAGCATTTTCGAGCAGTTCTTC	CATSERTSIFEQFF
-	TRBV11-2	-	TRBJ2-3	TGTGCCAGCAGCTTAGTGGGAGGAGGCACAGATACGCAGTATTTT	CASSLVGGGTDTQYF
-	TRBV28	-	TRBJ1-5	TGTGCCAGCAGTTTATGGGACATCCTCAATCAGCCCCAGCATTTT	CASSLWDILNQPQHF
-	TRBV11-2	-	TRBJ1-4	TGTGCCAGCAGCTTAGGTCCGGGAAAAACAACTAATGAAAAACTGTTTTTT	CASSLGPGKTTNEKLFF
-	TRBV6-6	-	TRBJ1-6	TGTGCCAGCAGTTACTCACAGGGTGGTTCACCCCTCCACTTT	CASSYSQGGSPLHF
once	TRBV5-1	TRBD2	TRBJ2-1	TGCGCCAGCAGCTTTGGACTAGCGGGGTCCTACAATGAGCAGTTCTTC	CASSFGLAGSYNEQFF
-	TRBV7-8	-	TRBJ2-1	TGTGCCAGCAGCTTAGTGGTCGAGGGTGAGCAGTTCTTC	CASSLVVEGEQFF
-	TRBV19	TRBD2	TRBJ2-2	TGTGCCAGTAGTACTAGCGGGAGCTGGGCCGGGGAGCTGTTTTTT	CASSTSGSWAGELFF
-	TRBV28	TRBD2	TRBJ2-5	TGTGCCAGTTTAGCGGGAGGGGAAGAGACCCAGTACTTC	CASLAGGEETQYF
-	TRBV9	-	TRBJ2-7	TGTGCCAGCAGCGTAGGGCAGGGGAACTACGAGCAGTACTTC	CASSVGQGNYEQYF
-	TRBV2	-	TRBJ2-7	TGTGCCAGCCGAAGGGGCACCACCTACGAGCAGTACTTC	CASRRGTTYEQYF
-	TRBV5-1	TRBD1	TRBJ2-7	TGCGCCAGCAGCCCGGGACAGGTCAACTACGAGCAGTACTTC	CASSPGQVNYEQYF
-	TRBV7-6	-	TRBJ1-5	TGTGCCAGCAGCTCCAGGGGAAAGCGGCCCCAGCATTTT	CASSSRGKRPQHF
-	TRBV19	-	TRBJ2-3	TGTGCCAGTAGTATTGGTAGCGGCACAGATACGCAGTATTTT	CASSIGSGTDTQYF